The sequence of this T cell receptor (beta chain) was determined in a study of T-cell reconstitution after alpha-beta-depleted transplantation in children. V shed 5 bases, J shed 5 bases, and the junction held 6 bases outside the gene matches. Looked up from germline, CDR1 is SGHRS and CDR2 is YFSETQ. The length of the CDR3 is 14 residues. Using unique molecular identifiers, the investigators prepared the TCRbeta library. TCRdb re-analysed the PCR reads in MiXCR, keeping a single row per CDR3 protein. The sample holds 210,000 or so distinct CDR3 sequences, approximately 10% seen once. This sample comprised PBMCs from the stem cell graft donor, obtained from the stem cell graft. This TCR was recovered from a human donor who donated a stem cell graft to a child with acute lymphoblastic leukemia. The chain links TRBV5-1 to TRBJ2-1; the match to TRBD2 covers 8 bases. The CDR3 protein is CASRPGLVDNEQFF. CDR3 DNA: TGCGCCAGCAGGCCGGGACTAGTTGACAATGAGCAGTTCTTC.